These T cell receptor beta chains were read from a single sample in a study of cytomegalovirus exposure and HLA in healthy donors. Using immunoSEQ multiplex PCR, the repertoire was profiled, and TCRdb retains in-frame clones only, with some absent. The table has over 120,000 clones, 80% to 85% seen once. The sequencing input was PBMCs. The source is a woman aged 25 to 39 in good health and CMV-seronegative. Each CDR3 is given with its conserved first and last residue. The D gene is left open where the match is weak. Rows give clone size only sometimes, using once, few, many, or a class for an expanded clone.

TRBJ2-3	once	TRBV6-5	TRBD1	TGTGCCAGCAGTTACCGGGACAGGTCAGATACGCAGTATTTT	CASSYRDRSDTQYF
TRBJ1-1	.	TRBV2	.	TGTGCCAGCAGTGAATTTCTGGGCGCGAACACTGAAGCTTTCTTT	CASSEFLGANTEAFF
TRBJ2-1	.	TRBV6-5	.	TGTGCCAGCAGTTACGTAGACTCCCCTGGCTACAATGAGCAGTTCTTC	CASSYVDSPGYNEQFF
TRBJ2-7	.	TRBV5-1	TRBD1	TGCGCCAGCAGAGACAGGGTAAGAGGATACGAGCAGTACTTC	CASRDRVRGYEQYF
TRBJ2-5	.	TRBV21-1	.	TGTGCCAGCAGCACTCGGACAGTTCGGGGACAAGAGACCCAGTACTTC	CASSTRTVRGQETQYF
TRBJ1-4	.	TRBV6-1	.	TGTGCCAGCACCGAGGGTGCAACTAATGAAAAACTGTTTTTT	CASTEGATNEKLFF
TRBJ1-4	.	TRBV2	.	TGTGCCAGCAGTGAGTTCCCAGGATATAATGAAAAACTGTTTTTT	CASSEFPGYNEKLFF
TRBJ1-5	.	TRBV29-1	.	TGCAGCGTCCTACAGGACAGATATAGCAATCAGCCCCAGCATTTT	CSVLQDRYSNQPQHF
TRBJ2-5	.	TRBV9	TRBD2	TGTGCCAGCAGCGTAGGGGCGGGACTAGCGGCCGAGACCCAGTACTTC	CASSVGAGLAAETQYF
TRBJ2-1	.	TRBV7-3	TRBD2	TGTGCCAGCAGCTCGGACCCGGGACTAGCGGGGGGGGAACAGTTCTTC	CASSSDPGLAGGEQFF
TRBJ1-1	.	TRBV28	TRBD1	TGTGCCAGCAGGACCGGGACAGCTCTCCCTGAAGCTTTCTTT	CASRTGTALPEAFF
TRBJ1-2	.	TRBV5-8	.	TGTGCCAGCAGCTTGCAATTCTCAGCTAACTATGGCTACACCTTC	CASSLQFSANYGYTF
TRBJ1-5	once	TRBV18	.	TGTGCCAGCTCATCTAACAGGGTGGAACAGCCCCAGCATTTT	CASSSNRVEQPQHF
TRBJ1-1	medium-sized	TRBV4-1	TRBD1	TGCGCCAGCAGCCAAGCGCCCCAGGGGGGTGGTTTTGCTGAAGCTTTCTTT	CASSQAPQGGGFAEAFF
TRBJ1-1	.	TRBV19	.	TGTGCCAGTAGTTCAGCCGGGAGTTCCAACACTGAAGCTTTCTTT	CASSSAGSSNTEAFF
TRBJ1-6	.	TRBV15	.	TGTGCCACCAGCAGAGATGGGCTGGGGGGATTATATAATTCACCCCTCCACTTT	CATSRDGLGGLYNSPLHF
TRBJ2-7	.	TRBV5-1	TRBD1	TGCGCCAGCAGCCGAGGTCTGGGACAGGGGTATTACGAGCAGTACTTC	CASSRGLGQGYYEQYF
TRBJ1-1	once	TRBV18	.	TGTGCCAGCTCCGGTAACACTGAAGCTTTCTTT	CASSGNTEAFF
TRBJ1-5	.	TRBV4-1	TRBD1	TGCGCCAGCAGCCTAGGGACAGGGACTCAGCCCCAGCATTTT	CASSLGTGTQPQHF
TRBJ2-7	.	TRBV6-5	TRBD1	TGTGCCAGCAGTATGACAGGGTCCGAGCAGTACTTC	CASSMTGSEQYF
TRBJ2-1	.	TRBV27	TRBD2	TGTGCCAGCAGTTTATCGGCCGCGGGAGGGCCCCCCTATGAGCAGTTCTTC	CASSLSAAGGPPYEQFF
TRBJ1-1	.	TRBV18	.	TGTGCCAGCTCCTTAGACACTGAAGCTTTCTTT	CASSLDTEAFF
TRBJ1-6	.	TRBV7-9	TRBD1	TGTGCCAGCAGCCCATCTGGACAGGTTATTTCACCCCTCCACTTT	CASSPSGQVISPLHF
TRBJ2-7	.	TRBV19	TRBD1	TGTGCCAGTAGCCCCCCGGGACAGGGGAAATACGAGCAGTACTTC	CASSPPGQGKYEQYF
TRBJ1-1	.	TRBV5-1	TRBD1	TGCGCCAGCAGCTCTGGACAGGGGGGGATGAACACTGAAGCTTTCTTT	CASSSGQGGMNTEAFF
TRBJ2-5	.	TRBV5-1	.	TGCGCCAGCAGCTTGTGGCGGGGTCACCAAGAGACCCAGTACTTC	CASSLWRGHQETQYF
TRBJ1-1	.	TRBV7-3	.	TGTGCCAGCAGCTCAGGGGTGAACACTGAAGCTTTCTTT	CASSSGVNTEAFF
TRBJ2-5	.	TRBV11-2	TRBD2	TGTGCCAGCATCCTCTACTCTAGGGGAGGGTACAACGAGACCCAGTACTTC	CASILYSRGGYNETQYF
TRBJ2-7	few	TRBV5-6	.	TGTGCCAGCAGCTTGGGCGGAAGCTCCTACGAGCAGTACTTC	CASSLGGSSYEQYF
TRBJ1-1	.	TRBV5-4	TRBD1	TGTGCCAGCAGCAAGGGGACAGACCTGGGGAACACTGAAGCTTTCTTT	CASSKGTDLGNTEAFF
TRBJ2-4	.	TRBV7-8	.	TGTGCCAGCAGCTTAACCCAGATACGAAACATTCAGTACTTC	CASSLTQIRNIQYF
TRBJ1-2	.	TRBV10-3	TRBD1	TGTGCCATCTTAAGGGACAGGGGATATGGCTACACCTTC	CAILRDRGYGYTF
TRBJ1-4	.	TRBV9	.	TGTGCCAGCAGCCCCCCGCGGGGGAGGGGTGAACTGTTTTTT	CASSPPRGRGELFF
TRBJ2-1	.	TRBV19	.	TGTGCCAGTAGTTACAGGGTTCCGAGCTCCTACAATGAGCAGTTCTTC	CASSYRVPSSYNEQFF
TRBJ2-5	once	TRBV2	.	TGTGCCAGCAGTCCTAGGACTCATCTTCGAGAGACCCAGTACTTC	CASSPRTHLRETQYF
TRBJ2-5	.	TRBV5-1	TRBD1	TGCGCCAGCAGCTTGGGGGACAGGGGGTACCAAGAGACCCAGTACTTC	CASSLGDRGYQETQYF
TRBJ2-1	once	TRBV19	TRBD1	TGTGCCACGCGGACAGGACACGAGCAGTTCTTC	CATRTGHEQFF
TRBJ1-1	.	TRBV6-6	.	TGTGCCAGCAGGCGAAACGGGGGCACTGAAGCTTTCTTT	CASRRNGGTEAFF
TRBJ2-1	.	TRBV28	TRBD2	TGTGCTGGGGGGGGGTCCTACAATGAGCAGTTCTTC	CAGGGSYNEQFF
TRBJ1-4	.	TRBV19	TRBD1	TGTGCCAGTAGAAGGACAGGGGAAAATGAAAAACTGTTTTTT	CASRRTGENEKLFF
TRBJ2-7	.	TRBV18	TRBD1	TGTGCCAGCTCCCCCGGGACAGGGGGCCCCTACGAGCAGTACTTC	CASSPGTGGPYEQYF
TRBJ1-4	once	TRBV15	.	TGTGCCACCGGGGAGGGCCCCAGTGAAAAACTGTTTTTT	CATGEGPSEKLFF